This T cell receptor beta chain appears in the sequencing data of a study of T cells in Graves' hyperthyroidism and ophthalmopathy. In patients aged 18 to 65, hyperthyroidism was newly diagnosed, with duration under 2 months. V shed 2 bases and J shed 3 bases, with 13 bases lying between them. The CDR3 has 15 amino acids. The V gene's germline CDR1 is MDHEN and CDR2 SYDVKM. Researchers took RNA transcripts and amplified the TCR beta CDR3 regions from them. The TCR CDR3 first-round RT-PCR relied on the HTBI primer set. TCRdb passed the multiplex PCR reads through MiXCR, listing each CDR3 protein once. Counted here are approximately 210,000 distinct CDR3 sequences, 17% occurring once; the ten biggest clones make up roughly 53%. Regarding this clonotype: A clone one base away is much larger, so this may be a read error.

Sequencing was performed on blood. This clonotype was obtained from a man over 45 with Graves' hyperthyroidism. This chain uses TRBV28 with TRBJ1-1, with D perhaps TRBD1 (5 bases). CDR3 in amino acids: CASSLRGDMDTEAFF. The CDR3 nucleotides are TGTGCCAGCAGTTTAAGGGGTGACATGGACACTGAAGCTTTCTTT.